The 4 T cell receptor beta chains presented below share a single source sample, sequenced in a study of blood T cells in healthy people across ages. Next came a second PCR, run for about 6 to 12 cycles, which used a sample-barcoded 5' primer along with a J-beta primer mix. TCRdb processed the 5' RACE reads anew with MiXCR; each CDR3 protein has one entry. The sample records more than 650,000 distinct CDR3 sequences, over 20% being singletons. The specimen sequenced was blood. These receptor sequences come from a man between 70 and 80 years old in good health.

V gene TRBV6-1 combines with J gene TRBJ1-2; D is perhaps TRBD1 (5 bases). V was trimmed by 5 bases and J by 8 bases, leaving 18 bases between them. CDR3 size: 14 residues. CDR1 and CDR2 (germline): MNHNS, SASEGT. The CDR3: CASSPPAQGQGYTF. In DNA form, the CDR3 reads TGTGCCAGCAGTCCTCCCGCGCAGGGTCAGGGCTACACCTTC.

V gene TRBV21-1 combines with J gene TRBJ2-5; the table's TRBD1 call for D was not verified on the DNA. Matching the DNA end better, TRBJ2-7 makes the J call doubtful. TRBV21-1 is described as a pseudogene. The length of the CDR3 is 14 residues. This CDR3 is CASSRGRGRLEQYV. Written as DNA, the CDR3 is TGTGCCAGCAGCAGGGGGAGAGGTAGGCTCGAGCAGTACGTC.

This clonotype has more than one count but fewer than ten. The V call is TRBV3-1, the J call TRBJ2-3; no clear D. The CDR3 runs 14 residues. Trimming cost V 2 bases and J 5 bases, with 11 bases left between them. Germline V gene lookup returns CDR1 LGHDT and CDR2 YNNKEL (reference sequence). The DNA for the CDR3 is TGTGCCAGCAGCCAAATGGGGTATCTAGATACGCAGTATTTT. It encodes CASSQMGYLDTQYF.

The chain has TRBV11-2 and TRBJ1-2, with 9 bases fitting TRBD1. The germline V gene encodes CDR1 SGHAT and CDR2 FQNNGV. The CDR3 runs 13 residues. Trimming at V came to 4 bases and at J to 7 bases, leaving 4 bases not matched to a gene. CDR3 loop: CASSWTGVSGYTF. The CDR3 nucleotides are TGTGCCAGCAGCTGGACAGGGGTCTCTGGCTACACCTTC. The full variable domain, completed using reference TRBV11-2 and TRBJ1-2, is EAGVAQSPRYKIIEKRQSVAFWCNPISGHATLYWYQQILGQGPKLLIQFQNNGVVDDSQLPKDRFSAERLKGVDSTLKIQPAKLEDSAVYLCASSWTGVSGYTFGSGTRLTVV.